These T cell receptor beta chains were read from a single sample in a study of blood T cells in healthy people across ages. TCRdb itself ran the 5' RACE reads through MiXCR, one entry per CDR3 protein. This sample has about 580,000 distinct CDR3 sequences, with 40% to 55% found just once. The sequencing sample was made of blood. The receptors here all came from an elderly man in good health. The CDR3 runs from the conserved cysteine through the conserved F or W.

>16|TRBV6-5|TRBJ2-1
CASRPLGQGRRNEQFF
>14|TRBV7-2|TRBJ2-1
CASSSTGEANEQFF
>15|TRBV10-3|TRBJ2-5
CAISESKRNQETQYF
>15|TRBV20-1|TRBJ2-6
CSARPAVSGANVLTF
>13|TRBV25-1|TRBJ2-1
CTSRVGGGNEQFF
>15|TRBV5-1|TRBJ2-2
CASLSWDRGTGELFF
>16|TRBV20-1|TRBJ2-4
CSARVVTDLAKNIQYF
>21|TRBV20-1|TRBJ2-3
CSARDRGVVGQAAPNTDTQYF
>18|TRBV18|TRBJ1-4
CASSPWSAGYGHNEKLFF
>14|TRBV3-1|TRBJ2-3
CASSQGQPADTQYF
>18|TRBV7-2|TRBJ2-3
CASSSMPTIAGVADTQYF
>14|TRBV11-2|TRBJ2-7
CASSLGDYSYEQYF
>14|TRBV14|TRBJ2-1
CASSRNRGTNEQFF
>17|TRBV5-1|TRBJ2-7
CASSQKLAGGPYNEQYF
>15|TRBV30|TRBJ2-5
CAWSVAGGPGETQYF
>13|TRBV20-1|TRBJ2-5
CSASHAGRETQYF